Each of the 5 T cell receptor beta chains below was sequenced from the same sample in a study of CD8 T cells in ankylosing spondylitis. Using its own MiXCR run on the 5' RACE reads, TCRdb lists one record per CDR3 protein. This sample has about 120,000 distinct CDR3 sequences; approximately 15% occur once, and the top ten carry about 2.7%. Sequencing was performed on blood, either unsorted or a sorted T cell fraction (not recorded which). Receptors were obtained from a female donor with ankylosing spondylitis or in good health (not recorded which).

This clonotype was picked up a small number of times. This sequence joins TRBV20-1 and TRBJ2-5; D is ambiguous. Trimming shortened V by 5 bases and J by 5 bases, and 15 bases separated the two germline ends. The CDR3 totals 13 residues. Germline-derived CDR1 and CDR2 are DFQATT and SNEGSKA (reference sequence). The CDR3 reads CSAAGPPKETQYF. CDR3 sequence (DNA): TGCAGTGCTGCCGGGCCACCGAAGGAGACCCAGTACTTC.

This sequence joins TRBV5-1 and TRBJ2-1; 8 bases are shared with TRBD2. Looked up from germline, CDR1 is SGHRS and CDR2 is YFSETQ. The CDR3 contains 15 residues. With 0 bases clipped from V and 9 bases from J, the junction kept 8 bases outside the gene matches. The CDR3 spells CASSLARAGDTEQFF. Here the CDR3 DNA reads TGCGCCAGCAGCTTGGCCAGAGCGGGGGATACTGAGCAGTTCTTC.

In this sample, this clonotype turned up many times. The V gene is TRBV12-3 or TRBV12-4, the J gene TRBJ1-2, with D perhaps matching TRBD1 (5 bases). Trimming removed 6 bases from V and 6 bases from J, with 11 bases in between. CDR3 length: 12 amino acids. CDR3 in amino acids: CASRAAGDGYTF. In DNA form, the CDR3 reads TGTGCCAGCAGGGCCGCGGGGGATGGCTACACCTTC.

There are many counts of this clonotype. V gene TRBV11-2 combines with J gene TRBJ1-1; maybe TRBD1 (6 bases). V was clipped by 0 bases and J by 10 bases, with 15 bases between them. CDR1 is SGHAT, CDR2 FQNNGV, per germline. The CDR3 extends over 14 amino acids. The CDR3, as DNA: TGTGCCAGCAGCTTAGATCCAGGGGTATCTGGAGCTTTCTTT. Translated: CASSLDPGVSGAFF.

The chain is built from TRBV30 and TRBJ1-2; 11 bases align to TRBD1. V was pared by 5 bases and J by 2 bases, with 7 bases of the junction left unmatched. CDR1 is GTSNPN, CDR2 SVGIG, per germline (reference sequence). The CDR3 runs 15 residues. CDR3 bases: TGTGCCTGGGATCCCGGGACAGGGGGAAACTATGGCTACACCTTC. It specifies CAWDPGTGGNYGYTF.